The 29 T cell receptor beta chains given below trace back to one sample, sequenced in a study of blood T cell repertoires in COVID-19. Profiling relied on immunoSEQ multiplex PCR, and the TCRdb table lists in-frame clones only, not all of them. The sample lists approximately 70,000 clones, around 89% seen once, with about 1.4% in the top ten. Material: peripheral blood. Receptors were obtained from a human donor in a cohort sampled during active COVID-19.

The V and J genes are TRBV18 and TRBJ1-1; D is possibly TRBD1 (6 bases). Germline V gene data show CDR1 as KGHSH and CDR2 as LQKENI. CDR3 length: 15 residues. The germline V and J ends were trimmed by 3 bases and 4 bases, with 15 bases remaining between them. CDR3 sequence: CASSPLTGGPTEAFF. CDR3 in DNA: TGTGCCAGCTCACCTCTGACCGGGGGGCCCACTGAAGCTTTCTTT.

The chain links TRBV7-9 to TRBJ2-7, with 9 bases identical to TRBD1. From germline, CDR1 is SEHNR and CDR2 FQNEAQ (reference sequence). V shed 1 base and J 3 bases; nucleotides not matched to a gene: 4. This CDR3 is 15 amino acids long. This CDR3 reads CASSLGPGQGYEQYF. The CDR3 DNA is TGTGCCAGCAGCTTAGGTCCGGGACAGGGCTACGAGCAGTACTTC.

The chain couples TRBV5-4 to TRBJ1-6, with D possibly TRBD1 on 5 matching bases. Trimming took 1 base from V and 7 from J, leaving 9 bases between them. This CDR3 is 14 amino acids long. CDR1 is SGHNT, CDR2 YYREEE, per germline (reference sequence). The CDR3 DNA reads as TGTGCCAGCAGCTTGAAGGGGCCCAATTCACCCCTCCACTTT. Its protein product is CASSLKGPNSPLHF.

The chain has TRBV5-1 and TRBJ2-2; D perhaps matches TRBD1 (5 bases). Germline V gives CDR1 SGHRS, CDR2 YFSETQ. Deletions cut 5 bases from V and 2 bases from J, with 16 bases between. The CDR3 contains 16 residues. The CDR3 nucleotides read TGCGCCAGCAGGACAGAACACCCCTCTAACACCGGGGAGCTGTTTTTT. It codes for CASRTEHPSNTGELFF.

V gene TRBV2 combines with J gene TRBJ2-1, with TRBD2 matching 12 bases. The CDR3 is 16 residues long. Per the germline V gene, CDR1 is SNHLY and CDR2 is FYNNEI. V shed 4 bases and J 7 bases; nucleotides not matched to a gene: 8. In DNA form, the CDR3 reads TGTGCCAGCAGTGGCGTGCTAGCGGGAGGGCCAAATGAGCAGTTCTTC. Its translation: CASSGVLAGGPNEQFF. The full variable domain, with the rest looked up from reference TRBV2 and TRBJ2-1, is EPEVTQTPSHQVTQMGQEVILRCVPISNHLYFYWYRQILGQKVEFLVSFYNNEISEKSEIFDDQFSVERPDGSNFTLKIRSTKLEDSAMYFCASSGVLAGGPNEQFFGPGTRLTVL.

The rearrangement uses TRBV19 and TRBJ2-2; D ambiguous. Between the trimmed V and J ends, which lost 4 bases and 4 bases, there was a span of 16 bases. This CDR3 comprises 16 residues. In germline, CDR1 is LNHDA, CDR2 SQIVND (reference sequence). The CDR3 coding sequence is TGTGCCAGTAGTACCCCCCTCCGACTCCTCACCGGGGAGCTGTTTTTT. It translates to CASSTPLRLLTGELFF. Together with reference TRBV19 and TRBJ2-2, the CDR3 gives the full variable domain: DGGITQSPKYLFRKEGQNVTLSCEQNLNHDAMYWYRQDPGQGLRLIYYSQIVNDFQKGDIAEGYSVSREKKESFPLTVTSAQKNPTAFYLCASSTPLRLLTGELFFGEGSRLTVL.

This sequence joins TRBV11-1 and TRBJ1-5, with D perhaps matching TRBD1 (5 bases). V lost 2 bases to trimming and J lost 7 bases, with 9 bases between them. Germline-derived CDR1 and CDR2 are SGHAT and FQDESV (reference sequence). The CDR3 is 13 amino acids. The CDR3 reads CASSLHWGQPQHF. The CDR3 bases are TGTGCCAGCAGCTTACACTGGGGCCAGCCCCAGCATTTT.

J is TRBJ2-2 and V is TRBV11-3, with D tentatively TRBD1 (6 bases). The CDR3 has 15 residues. V was pared by 2 bases and J by 0 bases, with 7 bases between. Germline CDR1 is SGHNT and CDR2 is YENEEA. This CDR3 reads CASSLNRANTGELFF. The CDR3 bases are TGTGCCAGCAGCTTAAACAGGGCGAACACCGGGGAGCTGTTTTTT.

V is TRBV6-5 and J is TRBJ1-5; 9 bases fit TRBD1. The CDR3 contains 16 residues. Losses at the gene ends were 3 bases for V and 6 bases for J; bases not matched to a gene: 9. Germline CDR1 MNHEY, CDR2 SVGAGI. The CDR3 reads CASSYSGTGLGQPQHF. The CDR3 region has the DNA TGTGCCAGCAGTTATAGCGGGACAGGGTTGGGTCAGCCCCAGCATTTT.

This clone appeared a single time. The V gene is TRBV10-3, the J gene TRBJ2-3; 7 positions agree with TRBD2. J gave up 6 bases and V 2 bases, and 11 bases lay outside the gene matches. The germline V gene has CDR1 ENHRY and CDR2 SYGVKD. CDR3 size: 16 residues. CDR3 in DNA: TGTGCCATCAGTGAGGTTGTGGGAGGGCCAAGTGATACGCAGTATTTT. Translating gives CAISEVVGGPSDTQYF.

This clone has only one observation. This chain uses TRBV6-4 with TRBJ2-7; D might be TRBD2 (6 bases). From germline, CDR1 is MRHNA and CDR2 SNTAGT. Trimming took 7 bases from V and 3 from J, leaving 16 bases between them. CDR3 length: 14 residues. The chain's CDR3 is CASTRRGTYYEQYF. The CDR3 DNA sequence: TGTGCCAGCACCCGTCGGGGGACTTACTACGAGCAGTACTTC.

The chain employs TRBV6-5 and TRBJ1-4, with a possible D match to TRBD1 (6 bases). The V end was cut by 4 bases, the J end by 5 bases, with 11 bases between. Germline CDR1 is MNHEY and CDR2 is SVGAGI. The CDR3 is 14 amino acids. This CDR3 reads CASSSFTGNEKLFF. Here the CDR3 DNA reads TGTGCCAGCAGTTCATTCACAGGGAATGAAAAACTGTTTTTT.

The chain has TRBV7-3 and TRBJ2-2, with a possible D match to TRBD2 (6 bases). Trimming pared 3 bases from V and 6 bases from J, leaving 8 bases between. The CDR3 consists of 13 residues. Germline loops: CDR1 SGHTA, CDR2 FQGTGA. The CDR3 reads CASSFGGAGELFF. CDR3 DNA sequence: TGTGCCAGCAGCTTCGGCGGGGCCGGGGAGCTGTTTTTT.

V and J are TRBV19 and TRBJ1-5; 9 bases are shared with TRBD1. The trim removed 3 bases at V and 3 bases at J, leaving 3 bases unmatched. The CDR3 extends over 15 amino acids. From germline, CDR1 is LNHDA and CDR2 SQIVND (reference sequence). The CDR3 DNA sequence: TGTGCCAGTAGTATCGGACAGGGGCCCAATCAGCCCCAGCATTTT. This codes for CASSIGQGPNQPQHF.

CDR3 sequence reads: CATVGTSGSGPQFF. As DNA, the CDR3 is TGTGCCACCGTGGGGACTAGCGGGAGTGGTCCGCAGTTCTTC. The rearrangement links TRBV28 to TRBJ2-1; TRBD2 matches at 14 bases. J gave up 12 bases and V 10 bases, and 11 bases lay outside the gene matches. Germline V gene lookup returns CDR1 MDHEN and CDR2 SYDVKM. The CDR3 length is 14 residues.

DNA of the CDR3: TGTGCCAGTAGTATAAGGCTGACGAGGTACAATGAGCAGTTCTTC. Its protein product is CASSIRLTRYNEQFF. The J gene is TRBJ2-1, the V gene TRBV19; D is unresolved. V lost 2 bases and J lost 4, with 12 bases in between. CDR1 is LNHDA and CDR2 is SQIVND in the germline V gene (reference sequence). The CDR3 is 15 amino acids.

The chain couples TRBV24-1 to TRBJ2-1; 14 bases are shared with TRBD2. The CDR3 loop spans 17 amino acids. Germline CDR1 and CDR2: KGHDR and SFDVKD. V was pared by 5 bases and J by 7 bases, with 9 bases of the junction left unmatched. The CDR3 sequence is CATSGPTSGRALNEQFF. The CDR3 region has the DNA TGTGCCACCAGTGGACCGACTAGCGGGAGGGCTCTTAATGAGCAGTTCTTC.

The rearrangement uses TRBV11-3 and TRBJ2-2; D gene ambiguous. Germline CDR1 and CDR2: SGHNT and YENEEA. V lost 5 bases and J 1 base, leaving 8 bases between the germline ends. CDR3 length: 14 residues. CDR3 residues: CASSPRRNTGELFF. For the CDR3, the DNA is TGTGCCAGCAGCCCCCGCAGGAACACCGGGGAGCTGTTTTTT.

The chain combines TRBV4-1 with TRBJ2-2; TRBD2 matches 9 bases. Trimming cost V 1 base and J 7 bases; bases outside gene matches: 4. CDR1 MGHRA and CDR2 YSYEKL come from the germline V gene. CDR3 length: 15 residues. The CDR3 DNA reads as TGCGCCAGCAGCCAAGGAAAAGCGGGAGGCGGGGAGCTGTTTTTT. The encoded protein is CASSQGKAGGGELFF.

The rearrangement links TRBV18 to TRBJ2-1; 9 bases agree with TRBD2. V lost 0 bases to trimming and J lost 4 bases; unmatched junction nucleotides: 4. This CDR3 is built from 16 residues. CDR1 and CDR2 from the germline V gene are KGHSH and LQKENI. CDR3 DNA: TGTGCCAGCTCACCACCGTCAGCGGGAGGATACAATGAGCAGTTCTTC. This codes for CASSPPSAGGYNEQFF.

The chain couples TRBV5-1 to TRBJ2-1; TRBD2 aligns across 8 bases. CDR3 length equals 13 residues. V was pared by 0 bases and J by 9 bases, with 2 bases of the junction left unmatched. Per the germline V gene, CDR1 is SGHRS and CDR2 is YFSETQ. Here the CDR3 DNA reads TGCGCCAGCAGCTTGGGCGGGAGGTTTGAGCAGTTCTTC. This codes for CASSLGGRFEQFF.

The J gene is TRBJ1-6, the V gene TRBV15; D gene uncertain. The CDR3 spans 15 residues. Trimming took off 0 bases at V and 7 bases at J, with 10 bases between the two ends. Germline V gene sequence: CDR1 LNHNV, CDR2 YYDKDF (reference sequence). The DNA of the CDR3 is TGTGCCACCAGCAGAGATCGACACAGCAATTCACCCCTCCACTTT. It translates to CATSRDRHSNSPLHF.

This clone has only one observation. The chain couples TRBV11-2 to TRBJ2-5; TRBD2 aligns across 8 bases. J lost 3 bases, V lost 6 bases, and 9 bases had no gene match. CDR1 is SGHAT, CDR2 FQNNGV, per germline. The CDR3 consists of 15 residues. The chain's CDR3 is CASRRLATNEETQYF. CDR3 coding DNA: TGTGCCAGCAGAAGACTAGCGACGAACGAAGAGACCCAGTACTTC.

This sequence joins TRBV7-8 and TRBJ1-1, with 11 bases matching TRBD1. Germline V CDR1 and CDR2: SGHVS, FQNEAQ. The CDR3 has 17 residues. V shed 3 bases, J shed 2 bases, and the junction held 8 bases outside the gene matches. The DNA for the CDR3 is TGTGCCAGCAGCTTCTCGGACAGGGGGCGCTTTAACACTGAAGCTTTCTTT. It encodes CASSFSDRGRFNTEAFF.

The V call is TRBV11-1, the J call TRBJ2-2, with D tentatively TRBD1 (6 bases). V dropped 2 bases and J dropped 3 bases, with 10 bases sitting between them. Germline CDR1 SGHAT, CDR2 FQDESV (reference sequence). This CDR3 has 15 residues. CDR3: CASSLRGKYTGELFF. In DNA, the CDR3 is TGTGCCAGCAGCTTAAGGGGGAAGTACACCGGGGAGCTGTTTTTT.

The chain links TRBV2 to TRBJ2-3; 11 nucleotides line up with TRBD2. The trim removed 6 bases at V and 6 bases at J, leaving 2 bases unmatched. This CDR3 is built from 13 residues. Germline CDR1 SNHLY, CDR2 FYNNEI. CDR3 DNA: TGTGCCAGCAGGCGGACTAGCGGGGATACGCAGTATTTT. Amino acids: CASRRTSGDTQYF.

This chain joins TRBV10-3 and TRBJ2-1, with 9 nucleotides matching TRBD2. CDR1 and CDR2 from the germline V gene are ENHRY and SYGVKD. After removal of 10 bases from V and 0 bases from J, the junction contained 4 bases not matched to a gene. The CDR3 has 14 amino acids. This chain's CDR3 is CATLAGSSYNEQFF. DNA for the CDR3: TGTGCCACCCTAGCGGGGAGCTCCTACAATGAGCAGTTCTTC.

The J gene is TRBJ2-2, the V gene TRBV5-1; D uncertain. Trimming cost V 1 base and J 4 bases, with 5 bases left between them. This CDR3 is built from 13 residues. Germline V CDR1 and CDR2: SGHRS, YFSETQ. The CDR3 reads CASSLSGTGELFF. The CDR3, as DNA: TGCGCCAGCAGCTTGTCGGGCACCGGGGAGCTGTTTTTT.

This clone has a handful of counts. V gene TRBV28 combines with J gene TRBJ1-2, with TRBD1 identical over 9 bases. This CDR3 is built from 13 residues. V trimming: 6 bases; J trimming: 4 bases; junction bases outside the gene matches: 3. CDR1 is MDHEN, CDR2 SYDVKM, per germline. The CDR3 region has the DNA TGTGCCAGCAGCCGACAGGGGGGCTATGGCTACACCTTC. It encodes CASSRQGGYGYTF.